The TCR beta chain described here comes from a study of cytomegalovirus exposure and HLA in healthy donors. J was trimmed by 11 bases and V by 1 base; bases with no gene match: 16. The CDR3 sequence is 17 residues long. Germline CDR1 reads GTSNPN; CDR2 reads SVGIG (reference sequence). The PCR had 60 Vbeta and 13 Jbeta primers. Some clones are missing from TCRdb's copy, which holds only in-frame ones; the method was immunoSEQ multiplex PCR. The data hold some 130,000 clones, with roughly four fifths observed a single time. As concerns this clone: No antigen is known for it.

General study findings and limits: In a later analysis, TCR beta V- and J-gene trimming was associated with a missense DCLRE1C variant.

The clonotype was recovered from a male donor in good health and CMV-seropositive. This rearrangement joins TRBV30 to TRBJ2-5; TRBD2 matches 13 bases. Source material: PBMCs. The CDR3 DNA follows: TGTGCCTGGAGTGAGCCTCCGGGACTAGCGGGGCCCAGGGAGCAGTACTTC. Its translation is CAWSEPPGLAGPREQYF.